What follows are 9 T cell receptor beta chains derived from one specimen sequenced in a study of glioma-infiltrating T cells (dated by TCRdb to the mid-2010s). TCRdb records Illumina MiSeq as the sequencer. The iRepertoire nested amplicon-rescue multiplex PCR (arm-PCR) platform was used to amplify TCR alpha and beta CDR3 regions from RNA. The public reads were reanalyzed by TCRdb: fastp trimming at Q25, MiXCR alignment, in-frame beta chains only. Each record represents a unique CDR3 protein, reported with the most common genes and DNA among its rows. The sample records under 200,000 distinct CDR3 sequences, around 40% of which are singletons. The ten largest clones take up over 4% of the sample. Input material: glioma tissue, nonneoplastic brain tissue, or PBMCs (not recorded which). These receptor sequences come from a human donor with low-grade glioma or glioblastoma, undergoing nonglioma brain surgery, or in good health (not recorded which).

Regarding this clonotype: Sequence at one end of the junction differs from germline and may be a read error. This chain joins TRBV7-2 and TRBJ2-3; 13 nucleotides align to TRBD2. The CDR3 runs to 15 residues. The V gene's germline CDR1 is SGHTA and CDR2 FQGNSA. The CDR3 DNA follows: TGTGACAGCAGCTGGACTAGCGGGAGCCCAGATACGCAGTATTTT. Protein sequence: CDSSWTSGSPDTQYF. The full variable domain, its missing parts supplied by reference TRBV7-2 and TRBJ2-3, is GAGVSQSPSNKVTEKGKDVELRCDPISGHTALYWYRQSLGQGLEFLIYFQGNSAPDKSGLPSDRFSAERTGGSVSTLTIQRTQQEDSAVYLCDSSWTSGSPDTQYFGPGTRLTVL.

This clonotype turned up a few times. The V gene is TRBV6-4, the J gene TRBJ2-1; 8 bases map to TRBD2. CDR1 is MRHNA and CDR2 is SNTAGT in the germline V gene. V lost 3 bases and J lost 2; bases outside the gene matches: 3. This CDR3 contains 15 residues. The DNA of the CDR3 is TGTGCCAGCAGTGAACTAGCGGTACCCTACAATGAGCAGTTCTTC. Protein sequence: CASSELAVPYNEQFF.

This clonotype was found a few times. The chain employs TRBV10-1 and TRBJ2-5; D gene ambiguous. Trimming removed 0 bases from V and 0 bases from J, with 8 bases in between. The germline CDR1 and CDR2 sequences are WNHNN and SYGVQD (reference sequence). The CDR3 covers 15 residues. The DNA for the CDR3 is TGCGCCAGCAGTGAGTCGCGTCAGAACCAAGAGACCCAGTACTTC. It encodes CASSESRQNQETQYF.

This clonotype was found many times. The gene calls are TRBV18 and TRBJ1-1; TRBD1 agrees at 7 bases. Germline V gene lookup returns CDR1 KGHSH and CDR2 LQKENI. The CDR3 totals 14 residues. J was trimmed by 3 bases and V by 3 bases; bases with no gene match: 4. The CDR3 DNA reads as TGTGCCAGCTCACCGGGGACAGATTACACTGAAGCTTTCTTT. This sequence encodes CASSPGTDYTEAFF.

The CDR3 DNA is TGCGCCAGCAGCCCGTCGCCGGGAGGACACAATGAGCAGTTCTTC. Translated, it gives CASSPSPGGHNEQFF. The chain couples TRBV5-1 to TRBJ2-1; 7 nucleotides agree with TRBD2. The CDR3 length is 15 residues. After removal of 4 bases from V and 5 bases from J, the junction contained 9 bases not matched to a gene. Germline loops: CDR1 SGHRS, CDR2 YFSETQ.

This clonotype showed up just a few times. The V call is TRBV12-3 or TRBV12-4, the J call TRBJ2-7; a weak D match, TRBD2 (5 bases). The CDR3 runs 14 residues. The V gene lost 8 bases and the J gene lost 2 bases, with 16 bases spanning the gap. This CDR3 is CASGYAGSPYEQYF. CDR3 bases: TGTGCCAGCGGATACGCGGGTTCCCCCTACGAGCAGTACTTC.

Remarks on this clonotype: This may arise from a read error, as a much more abundant clone is one base away. This chain connects TRBV3-1 to TRBJ1-5; tentative D call: TRBD1 (5 bases). Germline CDR1 is LGHDT and CDR2 is YNNKEL (reference sequence). CDR3 length: 15 residues. CDR3 sequence (DNA): TGTGCCAGCAGCCAGGGGGGGAAGGGCAATCAGCCCCAGAATTTT. This encodes CASSQGGKGNQPQNF.

The chain has TRBV7-2 and TRBJ2-5; weak D call: TRBD2 (5 bases). V shed 5 bases and J shed 7 bases, with 8 bases lying between them. Germline CDR1 reads SGHTA; CDR2 reads FQGNSA. The CDR3 sequence is 11 residues long. The CDR3 coding sequence is TGTGCCAGCAGCCCAGAGGGGACCCAGTACTTC. This sequence encodes CASSPEGTQYF.

As regards this clonotype: A clone one base away is much larger, so this may be a read error. This rearrangement joins TRBV20-1 to TRBJ1-2; 9 nucleotides line up with TRBD1. After removal of 8 bases from V and 7 bases from J, the junction contained 20 bases not matched to a gene. The V gene's germline CDR1 is DFQATT and CDR2 SNEGSKA (reference sequence). CDR3 length equals 16 residues. Here the CDR3 reads CSSHPETGGISAGYTF. CDR3 sequence (DNA): TGCAGTTCTCACCCTGAGACAGGGGGAATATCGGCTGGCTACACCTTC.